This TCR beta chain stems from a study of T-cell memory formation after mild COVID-19. Study observations and caveats: Among clones contracting day 15 to 85, CD4/CD8 was balanced, whereas later expanders leaned CD4+.

This clonotype was counted ten times or more. The antigen remains unidentified. 5'RACE with constant-segment primers yielded barcoded, UMI-tagged TCR alpha and TCR beta cDNA libraries. TCRdb analysed the 5' RACE reads with MiXCR anew, one entry per CDR3 protein. The data contain around 310,000 distinct CDR3 sequences, roughly 15% of them singletons. The germline V gene has CDR1 SGHRS and CDR2 YFSETQ. This CDR3 has 15 residues. The V gene end was trimmed by 1 base and the J gene end by 1 base; junction bases not matched to a gene: 1. The receptor was isolated from a man aged 18 to 30 who had mild COVID-19 (a few samples of this study predate the infection). Cell type and time point are not known. The J gene is TRBJ2-3, the V gene TRBV5-1; 9 bases line up with TRBD2. Sample: PBMCs or a T cell subset sorted from them (not recorded which). This CDR3 is CASSLPSGGTDTQYF. The DNA of the CDR3 is TGCGCCAGCAGCTTGCCTAGCGGGGGCACAGATACGCAGTATTTT.